A single sample is the source of the 26 T cell receptor beta chains below, sequenced in a study of graft-versus-host responses after intestinal transplantation. Profiled with immunoSEQ multiplex PCR; TCRdb holds only in-frame clones, not every one. Of over 60,000 clones in the sample, roughly 92% are singletons; the top ten hold roughly 6.3%. Sequences were derived from bone marrow, sampled less than 750 days after intestinal transplantation. The receptors were sampled from a human patient who received an intestinal transplant, so some T cells may come from the graft donor.

The gene calls are TRBV7-9 and TRBJ2-7; 8 positions match TRBD1. The CDR3 contains 15 residues. V dropped 2 bases and J dropped 2; count of bases not matched to a gene: 5. Germline CDR1 and CDR2: SEHNR and FQNEAQ (reference sequence). The CDR3 loop reads CASSLRDRIPYEQYF. In DNA, the CDR3 is TGTGCCAGCAGCTTACGGGACAGGATCCCCTACGAGCAGTACTTC. The full variable domain, in which reference TRBV7-9 and TRBJ2-7 provide the parts outside the CDR3, is DTGVSQNPRHKITKRGQNVTFRCDPISEHNRLYWYRQTLGQGPEFLTYFQNEAQLEKSRLLSDRFSAERPKGSFSTLEIQRTEQGDSAMYLCASSLRDRIPYEQYFGPGTRLTVT.

This chain joins TRBV7-9 and TRBJ2-2; tentative D call: TRBD1 (5 bases). This CDR3 comprises 19 residues. The V gene lost 0 bases and the J gene lost 6 bases, with 23 bases spanning the gap. CDR1 is SEHNR and CDR2 is FQNEAQ in the germline V gene (reference sequence). The CDR3 reads CASSLASAGWKRFPGELFF. The CDR3 bases are TGTGCCAGCAGCTTAGCGTCCGCAGGGTGGAAGCGATTCCCCGGGGAGCTGTTTTTT.

The chain joins TRBV19 to TRBJ1-1; possibly TRBD1 for D (6 bases). Germline lookup yields CDR1 LNHDA and CDR2 SQIVND (reference sequence). V dropped 3 bases and J dropped 1 base, with 6 bases sitting between them. The CDR3 is 13 residues long. CDR3 in DNA: TGTGCCAGTAGTATCAGGGGGAACACTGAAGCTTTCTTT. Its translation is CASSIRGNTEAFF. Supplemented by reference TRBV19 and TRBJ1-1, the full variable domain reads DGGITQSPKYLFRKEGQNVTLSCEQNLNHDAMYWYRQDPGQGLRLIYYSQIVNDFQKGDIAEGYSVSREKKESFPLTVTSAQKNPTAFYLCASSIRGNTEAFFGQGTRLTVV.

Points on this clone: Its ends do not fully match the called genes, so a read error is possible. This sequence joins TRBV6-5 and TRBJ1-1, with D possibly being TRBD1 (5 bases). The length of the CDR3 is 13 residues. CDR1 and CDR2 (germline): MNHEY, SVGAGI. The CDR3 DNA reads as TGTGCCAGCAGTTACTCGCTCCGGGACGGGTTGCTCTTT. Protein product: CASSYSLRDGLLF.

This chain uses TRBV18 with TRBJ1-5, with unresolved D. The V end lost 6 bases, the J end lost 2 bases, and 20 bases lay between the germline ends. The CDR3 runs to 17 residues. Germline values: CDR1 KGHSH, CDR2 LQKENI. The CDR3 loop reads CASSMYLGERGNQPQHF. The CDR3 nucleotides are TGTGCCAGCTCGATGTACCTCGGGGAGAGGGGCAATCAGCCCCAGCATTTT.

This chain joins TRBV11-2 and TRBJ2-5; D assignment may be TRBD1 or TRBD2 (6 bases each). The length of the CDR3 is 15 residues. Germline-derived CDR1 and CDR2 are SGHAT and FQNNGV. V shed 0 bases and J shed 5 bases, with 13 bases lying between them. The chain's CDR3 is CASSLEGGGRETQYF. CDR3 DNA sequence: TGTGCCAGCAGCTTAGAAGGAGGGGGGCGGGAGACCCAGTACTTC.

The chain is built from TRBV9 and TRBJ2-5, with D unresolved. The J call is uncertain, as TRBJ2-7 better fits the DNA end. The CDR3 has 13 residues. In germline, CDR1 is SGDLS, CDR2 YYNGEE. CDR3 in amino acids: CASSVFLGGEQYF. The CDR3 nucleotides are TGTGCCAGCAGCGTATTCCTGGGCGGCGAGCAGTACTTC.

The J gene is TRBJ2-3, the V gene TRBV15; D gene ambiguous. V dropped 3 bases and J dropped 2 bases, with 15 bases sitting between them. This CDR3 is 16 amino acids long. Germline lookup yields CDR1 LNHNV and CDR2 YYDKDF (reference sequence). CDR3 in amino acids: CATSRGTAYNTDTQYF. In DNA, the CDR3 is TGTGCCACCAGCAGGGGAACAGCCTACAACACAGATACGCAGTATTTT.

This chain links TRBV27 with TRBJ1-1; D unresolved. The CDR3 covers 13 residues. Germline CDR1 is MNHEY and CDR2 is SMNVEV (reference sequence). Trimming shortened V by 3 bases and J by 1 base, and 6 bases separated the two germline ends. The CDR3: CASSLGANTEAFF. The CDR3 DNA reads TGTGCCAGCAGTTTGGGCGCGAACACTGAAGCTTTCTTT.

The J gene is TRBJ2-2, the V gene TRBV11-3, with a possible D match to TRBD2 (6 bases). Trimming took 0 bases from V and 7 from J, leaving 18 bases between them. The germline CDR1 and CDR2 sequences are SGHNT and YENEEA. The CDR3 is 17 residues long. CDR3 sequence reads: CASSLDLGRGAIGELFF. The CDR3 region has the DNA TGTGCCAGCAGCTTAGATCTCGGGCGCGGGGCGATCGGGGAGCTGTTTTTT.

The chain joins TRBV27 to TRBJ1-1; 9 nucleotides align to TRBD1. The CDR3 runs to 12 residues. With 5 bases clipped from V and 8 bases from J, the junction kept 3 bases outside the gene matches. Germline-derived CDR1 and CDR2 are MNHEY and SMNVEV (reference sequence). CDR3 sequence reads: CASSLTGGEAFF. The CDR3, as DNA: TGTGCCAGCAGTCTCACAGGGGGCGAAGCTTTCTTT.

About this clone: In the same sample, other DNA sequences code for this CDR3. CDR3 in amino acids: CASSLSLRKETQYF. The DNA of the CDR3 is TGTGCCAGCAGCTTGAGTCTAAGAAAAGAGACCCAGTACTTC. This chain links TRBV5-4 with TRBJ2-5; D is unresolved. Trimming took 1 base from V and 3 from J, leaving 10 bases between them. This CDR3 is 14 amino acids long. Germline V gene sequence: CDR1 SGHNT, CDR2 YYREEE (reference sequence).

V usage is TRBV6-5 and J usage is TRBJ2-7; D is unresolved. This CDR3 spans 13 amino acids. Germline loops: CDR1 MNHEY, CDR2 SVGAGI. V was shortened by 2 bases and J by 3 bases, with 8 bases between the two germline ends. The CDR3 sequence is CASSYGAVYEQYF. In DNA, the CDR3 is TGTGCCAGCAGTTACGGTGCAGTCTACGAGCAGTACTTC.

The CDR3 DNA sequence: TGCAGCTATTGGGACGAGGACACTGAAGCTTTCTTT. It yields the protein CSYWDEDTEAFF. The V and J genes are TRBV29-1 and TRBJ1-1; D is possibly TRBD1 (5 bases). Germline lookup yields CDR1 SQVTM and CDR2 ANQGSEA. With 8 bases removed from V and 3 bases from J, the gap between germline ends came to 13 bases. CDR3 length: 12 residues.

The genes are TRBV5-4 and TRBJ2-1; 11 bases map to TRBD2. The V and J ends lost 4 bases and 8 bases, in that order; junction bases with no gene match: 8. Germline-derived CDR1 and CDR2 are SGHNT and YYREEE (reference sequence). The CDR3 runs 15 residues. CDR3 nucleotide sequence: TGTGCCAGCAGCATTACTAGCGGGAGTACCTATGAGCAGTTCTTC. This encodes CASSITSGSTYEQFF.

This CDR3 reads CASRTGGNTEAFF. In nucleotides, the CDR3 is TGTGCCAGCAGGACAGGGGGTAACACTGAAGCTTTCTTT. This chain links TRBV5-4 with TRBJ1-1; TRBD1 matches at 9 bases. The CDR3 length is 13 residues. CDR1 and CDR2 (germline): SGHNT, YYREEE (reference sequence). The J segment lost 2 bases and the V segment lost 5 bases, leaving 1 base of the junction unmatched.

The chain couples TRBV6-1 to TRBJ2-3; the match to TRBD1 covers 7 bases. The germline V gene encodes CDR1 MNHNS and CDR2 SASEGT. Losses at the gene ends were 4 bases for V and 2 bases for J; bases not matched to a gene: 18. The CDR3 has 19 residues. The CDR3 nucleotides read TGTGCCAGCAGTGCACCTACGGAGTGGGACAGATCCAACACAGATACGCAGTATTTT. As protein: CASSAPTEWDRSNTDTQYF.

The rearrangement uses TRBV28 and TRBJ1-1; unclear D gene. Germline CDR1 and CDR2: MDHEN and SYDVKM. The CDR3 runs 14 residues. The germline V and J ends were trimmed by 0 bases and 3 bases, with 8 bases remaining between them. The CDR3 spells CASSLWSGDTEAFF. The DNA of the CDR3 is TGTGCCAGCAGTTTATGGAGTGGGGACACTGAAGCTTTCTTT.

The chain is built from TRBV11-2 and TRBJ2-3; D gene ambiguous. From germline, CDR1 is SGHAT and CDR2 FQNNGV. The ends were cut back, 3 bases at V and 5 bases at J, with 6 bases in the middle. This CDR3 contains 12 residues. CDR3 sequence reads: CASSLDLDTQYF. Written as DNA, the CDR3 is TGTGCCAGCAGCTTGGACCTAGATACGCAGTATTTT. Combining the CDR3 with reference TRBV11-2 and TRBJ2-3 gives the whole variable domain EAGVAQSPRYKIIEKRQSVAFWCNPISGHATLYWYQQILGQGPKLLIQFQNNGVVDDSQLPKDRFSAERLKGVDSTLKIQPAKLEDSAVYLCASSLDLDTQYFGPGTRLTVL.

V gene TRBV7-9 combines with J gene TRBJ1-1; D is uncertain. The CDR3 has 13 amino acids. V shed 2 bases and J shed 4 bases, with 8 bases lying between them. Germline V gene data show CDR1 as SEHNR and CDR2 as FQNEAQ (reference sequence). The CDR3 loop is CASSLTGSTEAFF. The DNA of the CDR3 is TGTGCCAGCAGCTTAACCGGGAGCACTGAAGCTTTCTTT.

V and J are TRBV14 and TRBJ1-5; 8 bases line up with TRBD1. Trimming at V came to 0 bases and at J to 1 base, leaving 11 bases not matched to a gene. CDR3 length: 19 amino acids. The V gene's germline CDR1 is SGHDN and CDR2 FVKESK. The CDR3 sequence is CASSQEDPWTGISNQPQHF. The CDR3 coding sequence is TGTGCCAGCAGCCAAGAAGATCCCTGGACAGGGATCAGCAATCAGCCCCAGCATTTT.

V gene TRBV2 combines with J gene TRBJ2-1; D not resolved. The CDR3 runs 17 residues. The germline gives CDR1 SNHLY, CDR2 FYNNEI. Trimming removed 6 bases from V and 7 bases from J, with 25 bases in between. The CDR3 loop reads CASRQSGTEMVGNEQFF. The CDR3 DNA sequence: TGTGCCAGCAGACAGTCCGGTACCGAGATGGTGGGGAATGAGCAGTTCTTC. Using reference TRBV2 and TRBJ2-1 for the parts outside the CDR3, the full variable domain is EPEVTQTPSHQVTQMGQEVILRCVPISNHLYFYWYRQILGQKVEFLVSFYNNEISEKSEIFDDQFSVERPDGSNFTLKIRSTKLEDSAMYFCASRQSGTEMVGNEQFFGPGTRLTVL.

The J gene is TRBJ2-6, the V gene TRBV7-3, with D possibly TRBD1 on 5 matching bases. Germline assignment: CDR1 SGHTA and CDR2 FQGTGA. The CDR3 runs to 15 residues. V was shortened by 5 bases and J by 2 bases, with 10 bases between the two germline ends. The CDR3 DNA follows: TGTGCCAGCAGCCATCAGGGCCCTGGGGCCAACGTCCTGACTTTC. Its protein product is CASSHQGPGANVLTF. The full variable domain, rest sourced from reference TRBV7-3 and TRBJ2-6, is GAGVSQTPSNKVTEKGKYVELRCDPISGHTALYWYRQSLGQGPEFLIYFQGTGAADDSGLPNDRFFAVRPEGSVSTLKIQRTERGDSAVYLCASSHQGPGANVLTFGAGSRLTVL.

The chain recombines TRBV11-2 with TRBJ2-2, with unresolved D. Trimming left V 4 bases short and J 5 bases short, with 17 bases between. The CDR3 is made up of 16 amino acids. CDR1 and CDR2 (germline): SGHAT, FQNNGV. The CDR3 sequence: CASSWVEASATGELFF. The CDR3 DNA follows: TGTGCCAGCAGCTGGGTGGAAGCGTCGGCAACCGGGGAGCTGTTTTTT.

The chain carries TRBV9 and TRBJ2-3; D is uncertain. The V end lost 0 bases, the J end lost 0 bases, and 8 bases lay between the germline ends. The V gene's germline CDR1 is SGDLS and CDR2 YYNGEE. The CDR3 length is 15 residues. CDR3 nucleotide sequence: TGTGCCAGCAGCGTAGGGAGCTCTAGCACAGATACGCAGTATTTT. Translating gives CASSVGSSSTDTQYF.

The V and J genes are TRBV2 and TRBJ2-3, with a weak D call TRBD2 (6 bases). The CDR3 length is 15 residues. The germline V and J ends were trimmed by 6 bases and 10 bases, with 23 bases remaining between them. Looked up from germline, CDR1 is SNHLY and CDR2 is FYNNEI. CDR3 sequence reads: CASRGALAKGKSQYF. Written as DNA, the CDR3 is TGTGCCAGCAGGGGCGCACTAGCAAAAGGGAAATCGCAGTATTTT.